Presented here are 16 T cell receptor beta chains from one specimen sequenced in a study of early T cells in non-severe SARS-CoV-2 infection. Each CDR3 protein is one row after TCRdb ran MiXCR on the 5' RACE reads. Here the sample spans about 64,000 distinct CDR3 sequences, around 13% being singletons. The material sequenced was whole blood. All receptors come from an adult who was a healthcare worker with PCR-confirmed SARS-CoV-2 infection or an uninfected control (not recorded which).

This clonotype was picked up many times. The genes are TRBV29-1 and TRBJ2-7; tentatively, D is TRBD1 or TRBD2 (5 bases each). Germline-derived CDR1 and CDR2 are SQVTM and ANQGSEA. The V gene lost 4 bases and the J gene lost 7 bases, with 11 bases spanning the gap. The CDR3 runs to 11 residues. DNA for the CDR3: TGCAGCGTTGCAGGGAGCTGGGAGCAGTACTTC. Translating it yields CSVAGSWEQYF.

This clonotype came up many times. V gene TRBV20-1 combines with J gene TRBJ1-2; D perhaps matches TRBD1 (6 bases). The CDR3 is made up of 15 amino acids. V was trimmed by 1 base and J by 2 bases, leaving 14 bases between them. The germline CDR1 and CDR2 sequences are DFQATT and SNEGSKA (reference sequence). CDR3 in amino acids: CSARAVGGINYGYTF. CDR3 nucleotide sequence: TGCAGTGCTAGAGCAGTAGGGGGGATAAACTATGGCTACACCTTC.

V gene TRBV4-1 combines with J gene TRBJ1-2; D remains ambiguous. CDR3 length equals 17 residues. The germline V gene has CDR1 MGHRA and CDR2 YSYEKL. V shed 0 bases and J shed 0 bases, with 14 bases lying between them. The CDR3 protein is CASSQDSGSGANYGYTF. The CDR3 bases are TGCGCCAGCAGCCAAGATTCGGGGTCGGGAGCTAACTATGGCTACACCTTC.

This clonotype was seen ten or more times. The chain recombines TRBV4-1 with TRBJ1-4, with 8 bases that match TRBD1. J gave up 3 bases and V 1 base, and 4 bases lay outside the gene matches. Germline-derived CDR1 and CDR2 are MGHRA and YSYEKL. There are 16 residues in the CDR3. The CDR3 spells CASSQGNRGANEKLFF. In nucleotides, the CDR3 is TGCGCCAGCAGCCAAGGAAACAGGGGGGCTAATGAAAAACTGTTTTTT.

The CDR3 DNA follows: TGTGCCAGCAGTTTAGCAAGGAACACTGAAGCTTTCTTT. Translating gives CASSLARNTEAFF. The V gene is TRBV27, the J gene TRBJ1-1, with D unresolved. There are 13 residues in the CDR3. The V and J ends lost 2 bases and 1 base respectively, with 5 bases between them. The V gene's germline CDR1 is MNHEY and CDR2 SMNVEV (reference sequence).

The chain links TRBV2 to TRBJ2-3; D unclear. The germline V gene encodes CDR1 SNHLY and CDR2 FYNNEI. This CDR3 comprises 11 residues. Trimming removed 2 bases from V and 8 bases from J, with 5 bases in between. The DNA for the CDR3 is TGTGCCAGCAGTGAAACGGTTACGCAGTATTTT. This codes for CASSETVTQYF.

This clonotype was seen more than once but under ten times. The chain has TRBV4-2 and TRBJ2-1, with D possibly TRBD2 on 6 matching bases. V lost 4 bases and J lost 7, with 20 bases in between. The CDR3 spans 16 residues. The germline V gene encodes CDR1 LGHNA and CDR2 YNFKEQ. The CDR3 here is CASSPTGSLVGNEQFF. DNA for the CDR3: TGTGCCAGCAGCCCTACCGGGAGTTTGGTCGGAAATGAGCAGTTCTTC.

This clonotype was found many times. The chain has TRBV27 and TRBJ2-7; the match to TRBD2 covers 7 bases. The V gene's germline CDR1 is MNHEY and CDR2 SMNVEV (reference sequence). The J segment lost 2 bases and the V segment lost 4 bases, leaving 5 bases of the junction unmatched. The CDR3 is made up of 14 amino acids. The CDR3, as DNA: TGTGCCAGCAGTTCGTCCCGGGGGGCCTACGAGCAGTACTTC. Translating it yields CASSSSRGAYEQYF.

V is TRBV7-9 and J is TRBJ1-1, with D uncertain. Trimming took off 4 bases at V and 3 bases at J, with 9 bases between the two ends. Germline CDR1 SEHNR, CDR2 FQNEAQ (reference sequence). CDR3 size: 13 residues. This chain's CDR3 is CASSSYRDTEAFF. The CDR3 DNA reads TGTGCCAGCAGCTCCTACCGGGACACTGAAGCTTTCTTT.

This rearrangement joins TRBV9 to TRBJ2-7; the match to TRBD2 covers 7 bases. This CDR3 spans 13 amino acids. After removal of 4 bases from V and 6 bases from J, the junction contained 7 bases not matched to a gene. Looked up from germline, CDR1 is SGDLS and CDR2 is YYNGEE. CDR3: CASSPSGTAEQYF. The CDR3 nucleotides are TGTGCCAGCAGCCCCAGCGGGACCGCCGAGCAGTACTTC.

V is TRBV12-3 or TRBV12-4 and J is TRBJ2-7; 10 positions match TRBD1. This CDR3 is built from 15 residues. Trimming took 5 bases from V and 4 from J; bases not matched to a gene: 8. The CDR3 nucleotides are TGTGCCAGCAGTCCCGAGGGGACAGGGGCATACGAGCAGTACTTC. Translation gives CASSPEGTGAYEQYF.

The chain carries TRBV6-2 or TRBV6-3 and TRBJ2-2, with D unclear. V dropped 0 bases and J dropped 10 bases, with 15 bases sitting between them. The CDR3 covers 15 residues. Per germline, CDR1 MNHEY and CDR2 SVGEGT. The CDR3 sequence is CASSYSPAVRSELFF. The CDR3 bases are TGTGCCAGCAGTTACTCCCCGGCAGTCCGATCGGAGCTGTTTTTT.

The rearrangement uses TRBV7-3 and TRBJ2-1; D is unresolved. V lost 5 bases and J 0 bases, leaving 17 bases between the germline ends. This CDR3 is built from 17 residues. Per germline, CDR1 SGHTA and CDR2 FQGTGA. CDR3 coding DNA: TGTGCCAGCAGCCCGTCCGGGCCTCCCAGCTCCTACAATGAGCAGTTCTTC. Its translation is CASSPSGPPSSYNEQFF.

This clonotype was observed a few times. The chain has TRBV12-3 or TRBV12-4 and TRBJ1-5, with D perhaps matching TRBD1 (6 bases). The germline V and J ends were trimmed by 6 bases and 7 bases, with 13 bases remaining between them. The CDR3 runs to 13 residues. CDR3 region: CASSSEGGQPQHF. For the CDR3, the DNA is TGTGCCAGCAGCAGTGAGGGGGGACAGCCCCAGCATTTT.

This clonotype was picked up a small number of times. The chain employs TRBV28 and TRBJ2-6; D is unresolved. The germline V gene encodes CDR1 MDHEN and CDR2 SYDVKM. There are 13 residues in the CDR3. Trimming pared 7 bases from V and 1 base from J, leaving 5 bases between. CDR3 sequence: CASTHSGANVLTF. CDR3 DNA sequence: TGTGCCAGCACCCATTCTGGGGCCAACGTCCTGACTTTC.

In regard to this clonotype: A much larger clone is a single base away; this may be a read error. The rearrangement uses TRBV9 and TRBJ2-4; TRBD1 matches at 7 bases. CDR1 is SGDLS and CDR2 is YYNGEE in the germline V gene. CDR3 length: 15 amino acids. The V segment lost 4 bases and the J segment 4 bases; nucleotides outside the gene matches: 8. The CDR3 loop is CASSPRGQEKNIQYF. The CDR3 region has the DNA TGTGCCAGCAGCCCCCGCGGACAGGAAAAAAACATTCAGTACTTC.